This TCR beta chain was sequenced during a study of response to subunit inactivated influenza vaccine. TCRdb re-called the RT-PCR reads through MiXCR, storing one row per CDR3 protein. This repertoire shows some 570,000 distinct CDR3 sequences, about 10% found once; its top ten account for about 11%. The J segment lost 10 bases and the V segment lost 7 bases, leaving 15 bases of the junction unmatched. CDR1 and CDR2 from the germline V gene are MDHEN and SYDVKM. This CDR3 contains 15 residues. The same sample was also studied in work on T cells expressing NK-cell markers. That work adds: 5'RACE template switching with UMIs generated TCR beta cDNA. The study drew TCR beta repertoires from sorted CD3+CD56+NKG2C+, CD3+CD56+NKG2C- and CD3+CD56-NKG2C+ T cells. HCMV seropositivity marked most of the eight sequenced donors; one was seronegative.

This clonotype was sampled from a man between 45 and 60 years old who received an inactivated influenza vaccine. This chain joins TRBV28 and TRBJ2-1; 8 positions match TRBD2. The sequenced sample was PBMCs from blood, obtained on the day of vaccination. The CDR3 reads CASIPSGLAGGEQFF. The CDR3 DNA reads TGTGCCAGCATCCCGTCTGGCCTAGCGGGTGGGGAGCAGTTCTTC.